This T cell receptor (beta chain) stems from a study of blood T cells in healthy people across ages. Regarding the study as a whole: In older individuals, TCR beta diversity per million T cells was lower, falling roughly linearly with age.

CDR3 length equals 14 residues. The germline gives CDR1 SGHDT, CDR2 YYEEEE. Only a few counts were recorded for this clonotype. Its antigen is currently unknown. Germline is not matched at one junction end, which may reflect a read error. It was with a sample-barcoded 5' primer and a J-beta primer mix that a second PCR of roughly 7 to 12 cycles was run. TCRdb re-derived calls from the 5' RACE reads in MiXCR, one entry per CDR3 protein. The repertoire has 1.5 million to 2 million distinct CDR3 sequences, about two fifths of them found once; the top ten carry 23%. The sample was blood. The chain recombines TRBV5-6 with TRBJ1-2; no definite D call. This TCR was sampled from a human donor in good health. The CDR3 sequence is CASSPEMDPYGCTF. For the CDR3, the DNA is TGTGCCAGCAGCCCAGAAATGGATCCCTATGGCTGCACCTTC.